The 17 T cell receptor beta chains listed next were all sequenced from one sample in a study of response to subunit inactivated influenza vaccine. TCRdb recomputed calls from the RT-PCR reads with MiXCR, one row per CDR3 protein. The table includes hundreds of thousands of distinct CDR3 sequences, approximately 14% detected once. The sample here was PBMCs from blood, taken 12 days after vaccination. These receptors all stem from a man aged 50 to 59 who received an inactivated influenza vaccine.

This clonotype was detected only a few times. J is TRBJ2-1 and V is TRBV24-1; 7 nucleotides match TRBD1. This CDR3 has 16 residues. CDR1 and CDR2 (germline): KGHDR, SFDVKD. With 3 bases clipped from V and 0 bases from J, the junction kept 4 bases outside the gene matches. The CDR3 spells CATSDTRGSSYNEQFF. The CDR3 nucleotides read TGTGCCACCAGTGATACCAGGGGGAGCTCCTACAATGAGCAGTTCTTC.

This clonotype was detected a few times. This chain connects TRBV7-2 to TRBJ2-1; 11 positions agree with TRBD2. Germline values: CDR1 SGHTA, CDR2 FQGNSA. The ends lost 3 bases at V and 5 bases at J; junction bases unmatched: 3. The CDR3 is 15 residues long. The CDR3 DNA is TGTGCCAGCAGCTTGACTAGCGGGAAAGACAATGAGCAGTTCTTC. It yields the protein CASSLTSGKDNEQFF.

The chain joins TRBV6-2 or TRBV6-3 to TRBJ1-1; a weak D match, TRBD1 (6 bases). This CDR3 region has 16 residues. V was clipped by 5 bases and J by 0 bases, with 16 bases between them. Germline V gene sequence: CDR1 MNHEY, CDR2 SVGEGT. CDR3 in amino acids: CASSPTGSSMNTEAFF. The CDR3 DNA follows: TGTGCCAGCAGTCCTACAGGGTCCTCTATGAACACTGAAGCTTTCTTT.

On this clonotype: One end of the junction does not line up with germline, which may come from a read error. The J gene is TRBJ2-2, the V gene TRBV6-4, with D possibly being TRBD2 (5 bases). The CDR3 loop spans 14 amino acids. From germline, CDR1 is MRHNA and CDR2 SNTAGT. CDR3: CASRRERNSGELFF. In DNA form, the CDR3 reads TGTGCCAGCAGAAGGGAGCGGAACTCCGGGGAGCTGTTTTTT.

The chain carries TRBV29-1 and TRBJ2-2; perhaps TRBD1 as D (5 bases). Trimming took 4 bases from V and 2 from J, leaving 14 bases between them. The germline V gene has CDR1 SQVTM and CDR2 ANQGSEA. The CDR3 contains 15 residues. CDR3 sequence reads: CSVAETEQNTGELFF. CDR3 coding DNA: TGCAGCGTTGCTGAGACAGAACAAAACACCGGGGAGCTGTTTTTT.

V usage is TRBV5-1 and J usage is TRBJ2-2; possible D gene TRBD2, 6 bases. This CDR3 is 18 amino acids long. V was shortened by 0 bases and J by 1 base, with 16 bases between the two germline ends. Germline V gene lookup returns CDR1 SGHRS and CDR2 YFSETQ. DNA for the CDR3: TGCGCCAGCAGCTTGGTACCTTGGGCGGGAAAGAACACCGGGGAGCTGTTTTTT. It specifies CASSLVPWAGKNTGELFF.

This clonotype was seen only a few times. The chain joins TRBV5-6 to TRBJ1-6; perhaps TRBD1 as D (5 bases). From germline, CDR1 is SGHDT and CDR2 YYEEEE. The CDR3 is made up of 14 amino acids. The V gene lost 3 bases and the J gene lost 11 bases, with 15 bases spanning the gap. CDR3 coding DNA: TGTGCCAGCAGCTACCAGGGCGTTGGGACACCCCTCCACTTT. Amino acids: CASSYQGVGTPLHF.

The CDR3 region is CASSQGPSGASYEQYF. Here the CDR3 DNA reads TGTGCCAGCAGCCAGGGCCCTAGCGGGGCCTCCTACGAGCAGTACTTC. The chain uses TRBV4-2 and TRBJ2-7; TRBD2 matches at 9 bases. The V gene's germline CDR1 is LGHNA and CDR2 YNFKEQ. The CDR3 covers 16 residues. The V gene end was trimmed by 3 bases and the J gene end by 0 bases; junction bases not matched to a gene: 6.

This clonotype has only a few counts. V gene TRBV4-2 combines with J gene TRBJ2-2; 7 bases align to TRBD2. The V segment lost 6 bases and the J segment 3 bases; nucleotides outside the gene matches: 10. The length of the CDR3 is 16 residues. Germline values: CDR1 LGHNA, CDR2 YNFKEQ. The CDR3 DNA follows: TGTGCCAGCAGTCCTGGGGTACTAGCGTACACCGGGGAGCTGTTTTTT. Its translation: CASSPGVLAYTGELFF.

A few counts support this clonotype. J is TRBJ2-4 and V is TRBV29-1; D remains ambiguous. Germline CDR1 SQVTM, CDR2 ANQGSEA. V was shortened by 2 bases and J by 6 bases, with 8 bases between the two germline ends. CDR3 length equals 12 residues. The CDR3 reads CSVESVGNIQYF. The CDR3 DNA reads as TGCAGCGTTGAATCCGTGGGAAACATTCAGTACTTC.

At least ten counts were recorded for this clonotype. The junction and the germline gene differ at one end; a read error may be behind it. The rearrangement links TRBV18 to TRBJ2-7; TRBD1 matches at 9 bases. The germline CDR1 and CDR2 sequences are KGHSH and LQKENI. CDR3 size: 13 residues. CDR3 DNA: TGCGCCAGCAGCCAGGGACAGGGCTACGAGCAGTACTTC. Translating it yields CASSQGQGYEQYF.

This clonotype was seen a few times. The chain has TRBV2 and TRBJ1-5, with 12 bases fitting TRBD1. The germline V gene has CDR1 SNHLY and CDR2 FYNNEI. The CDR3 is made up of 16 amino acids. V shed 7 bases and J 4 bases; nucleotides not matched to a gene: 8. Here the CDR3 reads CASTGQGAGRNQPQHF. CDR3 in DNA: TGTGCCAGCACGGGACAGGGGGCCGGGAGGAATCAGCCCCAGCATTTT.

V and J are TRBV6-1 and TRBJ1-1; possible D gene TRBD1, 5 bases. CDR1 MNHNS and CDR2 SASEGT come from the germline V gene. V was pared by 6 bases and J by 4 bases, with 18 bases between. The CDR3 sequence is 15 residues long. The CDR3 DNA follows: TGTGCCAGCAGCCCCACGTCCCCAGGGAGCACTGAAGCTTTCTTT. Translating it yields CASSPTSPGSTEAFF.

The CDR3 loop is CASSPIAGTETQYF. The CDR3 nucleotides read TGTGCCAGCAGTCCGATCGCGGGTACGGAGACCCAGTACTTC. This sequence joins TRBV27 and TRBJ2-5, with D possibly matching TRBD2 (5 bases). Germline CDR1 and CDR2: MNHEY and SMNVEV (reference sequence). Trimming removed 5 bases at V and 5 bases at J, with 15 bases between. CDR3 length: 14 residues.

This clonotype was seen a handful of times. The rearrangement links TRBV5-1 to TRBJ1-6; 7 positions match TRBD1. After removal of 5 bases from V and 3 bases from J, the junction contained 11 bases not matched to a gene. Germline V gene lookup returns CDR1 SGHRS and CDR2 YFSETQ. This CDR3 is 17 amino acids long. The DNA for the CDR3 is TGCGCCAGCAGTTCGGATGCAGGGGGTTTCTATAATTCACCCCTCCACTTT. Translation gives CASSSDAGGFYNSPLHF.

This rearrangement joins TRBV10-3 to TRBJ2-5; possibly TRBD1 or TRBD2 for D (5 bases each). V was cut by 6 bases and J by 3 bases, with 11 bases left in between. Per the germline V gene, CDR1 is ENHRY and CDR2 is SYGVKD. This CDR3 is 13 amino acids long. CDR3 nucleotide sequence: TGTGCCATCAGAGCGGACACCGAAGAGACCCAGTACTTC. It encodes CAIRADTEETQYF.

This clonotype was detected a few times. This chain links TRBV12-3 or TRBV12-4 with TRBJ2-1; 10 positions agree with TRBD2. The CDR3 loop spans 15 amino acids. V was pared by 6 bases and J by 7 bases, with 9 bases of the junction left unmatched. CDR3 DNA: TGTGCCAGCAGGCCCCTAGCGGGAGAAGAGAATGAGCAGTTCTTC. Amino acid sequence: CASRPLAGEENEQFF.